This paragraph reports one T cell receptor beta chain. This record belongs to a study of blood T cell repertoires in COVID-19. Overall study: The study drew acute and convalescent COVID-19 samples from the United States, Italy and Spain. The analysed material was cDNA or gDNA that came from T cells, B-cell-depleted T cells, or PBMCs.

This table comes from immunoSEQ multiplex PCR, and its TCRdb copy is limited to in-frame clones, with some not included. The sample comprises about 160,000 clones, about 80% of which are singletons, and approximately 12% rests with the top ten. V dropped 4 bases and J dropped 8 bases, with 18 bases sitting between them. CDR1 is SGHKS, CDR2 YYEKEE, per germline (reference sequence). The CDR3 length is 14 residues. The clonotype was recovered from a man between 65 and 85 years old who had recovered from COVID-19. The sequencing sample was made of peripheral blood. The chain recombines TRBV5-5 with TRBJ1-2; the D is unclear. The CDR3 DNA reads TGTGCCAGCAGCAAACCCGGGGAGGTTTGGGGCTACACCTTC. This sequence encodes CASSKPGEVWGYTF. Together with reference TRBV5-5 and TRBJ1-2, the CDR3 gives the full variable domain: DAGVTQSPTHLIKTRGQQVTLRCSPISGHKSVSWYQQVLGQGPQFIFQYYEKEERGRGNFPDRFSARQFPNYSSELNVNALLLGDSALYLCASSKPGEVWGYTFGSGTRLTVV.